This entry features one T cell receptor beta chain sequence. Its antigen is undetermined. The sample is drawn from a study of response to subunit inactivated influenza vaccine. The study's findings and limits: There was a suggestion from the authors that each seasonal influenza vaccination recruits few new T cells.

The CDR3 runs to 17 residues. V was clipped by 6 bases and J by 2 bases, with 21 bases between them. Germline V gives CDR1 MNHEY, CDR2 SMNVEV (reference sequence). A single record per CDR3 protein comes from TCRdb applying MiXCR to the RT-PCR reads. The data show 650,000 to 800,000 distinct CDR3 sequences, around 18% seen once. The sequencing here drew on PBMCs from blood, taken less than 6 days after vaccination. This receptor was obtained from a man between 50 and 59 years old who received an inactivated influenza vaccine. V usage is TRBV27 and J usage is TRBJ2-3; D perhaps matches TRBD2 (5 bases). The CDR3 sequence: CASSLRGSTSYTDTQYF. Here the CDR3 DNA reads TGTGCCAGCAGCCTTAGAGGGTCTACATCTTACACAGATACGCAGTATTTT.